This T cell receptor (beta chain) was documented in a study of CXCR3-negative and CXCR3-positive naive CD8 T cells. Study-level findings and limits: TRB CDR3 hydrophobicity was greater in CXCR3-positive naive cells than in CXCR3-negative naive cells.

CDR3 size: 14 residues. Germline CDR1 reads SGHNT; CDR2 reads YYREEE (reference sequence). About this clonotype: What it binds is not known.

The libraries of TRB cDNA were constructed through 5' RACE using UMI labels. TCRdb re-analyzed the 5' RACE reads; it lists each CDR3 protein once, without DNA. Its clone listing holds 110,000 or so distinct CDR3 sequences. The TCR comes from a human donor in good health. Some clones in this sample may be carry-over from other donors' samples. Sequenced input: naive CXCR3+ CD8+ T cells from blood. Noted subset: CD45RO-CCR7+CD27+CD95- naive CD8+ T cells expressing CXCR3 (TNR3+). This rearrangement joins TRBV5-4 to TRBJ2-7; the TCRdb call, TRBD1, lacks DNA for checking. The CDR3 loop is CASSWGQGGDEQYF.